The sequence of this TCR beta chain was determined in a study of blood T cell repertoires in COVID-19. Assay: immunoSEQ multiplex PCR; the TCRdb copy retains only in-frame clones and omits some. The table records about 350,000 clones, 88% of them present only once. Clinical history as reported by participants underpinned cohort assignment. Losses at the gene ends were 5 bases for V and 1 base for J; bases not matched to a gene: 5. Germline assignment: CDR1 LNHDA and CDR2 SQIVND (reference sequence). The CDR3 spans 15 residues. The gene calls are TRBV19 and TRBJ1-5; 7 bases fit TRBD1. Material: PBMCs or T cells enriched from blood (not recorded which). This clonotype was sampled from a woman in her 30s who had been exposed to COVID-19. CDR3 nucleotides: TGTGCCAGTAGTCCGACAGGGAGCAGCAATCAGCCCCAGCATTTT. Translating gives CASSPTGSSNQPQHF.